The present entry profiles one T cell receptor (beta chain) with its context. Its antigen is still unknown. The record has no base qualities; no much larger clone is one base away. The data originate from a study of T cells in localized non-small cell lung cancer (TCRdb year 2020). For the study in its entirety: The study analyzed T cell repertoires of hundreds of early-stage NSCLC patients, comparing tumors and uninvolved tumor-adjacent lungs. The cohort comprised roughly 230 treatment-naïve NSCLC patients with resected, localized lung tumors. A mean age of around 66 years was recorded for the NSCLC patients, of whom 129 were male and more than 95 were female. The paper as a whole reports these results and caveats: Of the top 100 tumor clones, a median of roughly 60 were detected in paired uninvolved adjacent lung; around 27 were also among that lung's top 100. Longer overall survival was associated with higher T cell density in blood, whereas shorter survival was associated with higher clonality in adjacent lung. Uninvolved tumor-adjacent lung showed the highest T cell clonality, higher than tumor, which suggests more focused antigenic responses in the uninvolved tumor-adjacent lung. Since the design was exploratory, TCR variables were selected using unadjusted p-values with no false-discovery rate correction. Because multi-region tumor sequencing was not done, intratumor heterogeneity could not be ruled out.

At diagnosis, peripheral blood, uninvolved tumor-adjacent lung and tumor were collected and were preserved as a mix of fresh-frozen and FFPE material. For TCR repertoire profiling, the blood samples were analyzed as peripheral blood mononuclear cells. V gives up 7 bases and J gives up 7 bases, and the segment between their germline ends measures 8 bases. As encoded in the germline V gene (reference sequence), CDR1 is LNHDA while CDR2 is SQIVND. The CDR3 holds 11 amino acids from the cysteine to the phenylalanine. Kept here is only the CDR3 DNA, which spans 33 bases and is read in frame from base 1. TCR beta CDR3 regions were sequenced from DNA using the immunoSEQ Assay. Turning to the authors' computational methods: To compute T cell density, TCR beta template counts were normalized to usable DNA, which was estimated by amplifying housekeeping genes. Richness was estimated using the preseqR package, with extrapolation to 400,000 templates for PBMC samples and to 120,000 templates for tissue samples. Clonality was defined as one minus Pielou's evenness. Differential abundance testing on productive amino-acid clonotypes, with a minimum total count of 5 and an alpha of 0.1, was used to identify tissue-enriched TCRs. Repertoire overlap between compartments was quantified with the Jaccard Index and Morisita Overlap Index. GLIPH grouped TCR beta CDR3s together with public tetramer-defined viral CDR3s, and a viral motif had to include at least three viral sequences and show V-gene enrichment. Entries here come from immuneACCESS through TCRdb and include only in-frame sequences with V and J called. Some clones fail to appear in such tables; in the studies checked, an unresolved V gene covers under half of the shortfall, and the cause of the remainder is unknown. D and trimming come from the DNA, and the V and J calls and clone size come from that table. In this sample the table shows 130,000 or so clones, 70% to 90% of which occur a single time. In total, the top ten clones hold 1.7% of the sample.

The chain couples TRBV19 to TRBJ2-1; the D gene is unclear. The input for sequencing was peripheral blood, taken before any cancer treatment. The clonotype comes from a female donor over 55 with stage I lung adenocarcinoma. The bases read TGTGCCAGTACCAACATGAATGAGCAGTTCTTC. The resulting protein is CASTNMNEQFF.